These 4 T cell receptor beta chains were sequenced from one sample in a study of Graves' ophthalmopathy and Graves' hyperthyroidism. The sequenced template was RNA, covering the TCR beta CDR3 region. The workflow started with a first-round RT-PCR run with HTBI primers and then moved on to a second-round multiplex PCR. Each CDR3 protein is one row after TCRdb ran MiXCR on the multiplex PCR reads. The sample has 900,000 to 1,200,000 distinct CDR3 sequences, about two fifths seen once. The sample was peripheral blood or thyroid tissue (not recorded which). The receptors here all came from an adult man with Graves' hyperthyroidism.

The table lists this clonotype with many counts. This rearrangement joins TRBV5-4 to TRBJ2-7; tentative D call: TRBD1 (6 bases). Germline V gene data show CDR1 as SGHNT and CDR2 as YYREEE (reference sequence). Trimming removed 2 bases from V and 3 bases from J, with 15 bases in between. The CDR3 has 15 amino acids. Here the CDR3 reads CASSFGAGGYYEQYF. CDR3 in DNA: TGTGCCAGCAGCTTTGGGGCTGGGGGCTACTACGAGCAGTACTTC.

This clonotype was found a few times. V usage is TRBV25-1 and J usage is TRBJ2-7; D possibly uses TRBD1 or TRBD2 (5 bases each). Germline V lookup: CDR1 MGHDK, CDR2 SYGVNS. V lost 4 bases to trimming and J lost 5 bases, with 9 bases between them. The CDR3 extends over 12 amino acids. The CDR3 sequence: CASSVGANEQYF. The CDR3 bases are TGTGCCAGCAGTGTCGGGGCCAACGAGCAGTACTTC.

This sequence joins TRBV10-3 and TRBJ1-5; D ambiguous. Per the germline V gene, CDR1 is ENHRY and CDR2 is SYGVKD. The CDR3 is made up of 12 amino acids. V was cut by 4 bases and J by 7 bases, with 8 bases left in between. CDR3 coding DNA: TGTGCCATCAGTGGGGGTGGCCAGCCCCAGCATTTT. Encoded protein: CAISGGGQPQHF.

The chain uses TRBV7-9 and TRBJ2-2; maybe TRBD1 (6 bases). This CDR3 is 14 amino acids long. The germline V gene encodes CDR1 SEHNR and CDR2 FQNEAQ (reference sequence). V was pared by 6 bases and J by 6 bases, with 14 bases between. The CDR3 sequence: CASRLKGEPGELFF. CDR3 DNA: TGTGCCAGCAGACTAAAGGGGGAACCCGGGGAGCTGTTTTTT.